What follows is one TCR beta chain and its context. This clonotype was detected many times. Its antigen is unknown. Per-base qualities were not stored, and no clone one base away is much larger. These data are taken from a study of T cells after yellow fever vaccination (dated by TCRdb to between 2017 and 2020). About the investigation overall: The SMART-Seq v4 Ultra Low Input RNA kit was used to prepare libraries from fractions with low cell numbers. To follow T-cell clones before and after primary and booster YFV17D yellow fever vaccination, bulk TCR alpha and beta repertoires were sequenced over time. Two healthy male donors made up the cohort, one aged 18 to 29 years and the other aged 30 to 39 years. Bulk PBMC replicates and cell subsets were isolated from blood drawn at multiple timepoints before and after both primary and secondary immunization. The investigation overall reported the following: Compared with the primary T-cell response, the secondary T-cell response was faster but weaker, reaching its peak on day 5 rather than on day 15. Most clones expanded after primary vaccination were re-detected after the booster (around 96% of CD4 and more than 70% of CD8), suggesting broad memory maintenance. The study included only a couple of donors, which limits how far the findings can be generalized. A small share of clonotypes occurred in both CD4 and CD8 compartments, likely arising from convergent recombination. Because abundant contaminating clonotypes from the bulk population could be contained in FACS-sorted repertoires, computational filtering was required.

This specimen's treatment or condition label, interpreted: live attenuated yellow fever vaccine strain. A standard Ficoll-Paque protocol was used to isolate PBMCs from peripheral blood. CD4 and CD8 T-cell fractions were isolated with Dynabeads CD4 and CD8 positive selection kits. RNA was extracted with TriZol from bulk PBMCs, CD4 and CD8 fractions, and dextramer-positive and dextramer-negative fractions. V lost 2 bases and J lost 5 bases; the stretch between them is 13 bases long. The germline V gene supplies CDR1 KGHDR and CDR2 SFDVKD. The CDR3 runs 15 amino acids, cysteine and phenylalanine included. CDR3 DNA is the only sequence kept; it has 45 bases, read in frame from the first base. TCR cDNA was synthesized by 5'RACE template switching, through which a universal primer site and unique molecular identifiers were introduced. cDNA synthesis was primed from both the TCR alpha and TCR beta constant segments. Library amplification involved two PCR steps, and the second step added sample barcodes and sequencing adapters. Sequencing of libraries was done on Illumina HiSeq 2500 (2x100 bp) or NovaSeq (2x150 bp). The study's own analysis went as follows. Demultiplexing of reads and collapsing into UMI consensus sequences were performed with MIGEC, and V(D)J alignment was carried out with MiXCR. Clonotypes responding to the vaccine were identified with edgeR on replicate PBMC samples, with the criteria of FDR below 0.01 and a log2 fold change above 5 up to day 15. Each bulk clonotype was labeled CD4 or CD8 based on which sequenced repertoire, CD4 or CD8, contained the clonotype at higher abundance. The raw public data were reprocessed by TCRdb itself: fastp quality trimming at Q25, MiXCR clonotype calling, in-frame beta chains only. Each entry is one CDR3 protein sequence, shown with its most common DNA and genes. The V and J calls here are based on TCRdb, not the publication. Across this sample there are about 240,000 distinct CDR3 sequences, with less than 8.5% seen only once. About 0.85% of the sample is taken by the ten largest.

The source material was CD4+ T cells sorted from PBMCs, sampled 15 days after the yellow fever booster vaccination. The clonotype was recovered from a man aged 25-40 years who received the YFV17D yellow fever vaccine. The sequence joins TRBV24-1 to TRBJ2-3; the D gene cannot be resolved reliably. Here is the DNA: TGTGCCACCAGTGATTACCCGCCCGCCGAAGATACGCAGTATTTT. Protein translation: CATSDYPPAEDTQYF.